A single sample gave rise to the 30 T cell receptor beta chains below, sequenced in a study of blood T cell repertoires in COVID-19. Some clones are missing from TCRdb's copy, which holds only in-frame ones; the method was immunoSEQ multiplex PCR. The sample gives a few hundred thousand clones, 70% to 90% of which show up once; approximately 4.2% is in the top ten. Sequenced: PBMCs or T cells enriched from blood (not recorded which). Every receptor here comes from a young woman who had recovered from COVID-19.

The rearrangement links TRBV14 to TRBJ1-2; D is ambiguous. V lost 4 bases and J lost 4, with 16 bases in between. The CDR3 has 15 residues. Germline values: CDR1 SGHDN, CDR2 FVKESK. CDR3 sequence reads: CASSPTEGGFYGYTF. CDR3 bases: TGTGCCAGCAGCCCCACCGAGGGCGGCTTCTATGGCTACACCTTC.

The chain employs TRBV19 and TRBJ2-7, with TRBD2 matching 14 bases. Germline V gene data show CDR1 as LNHDA and CDR2 as SQIVND (reference sequence). Trimming cost V 6 bases and J 0 bases; bases outside gene matches: 16. This CDR3 region has 20 residues. Written as DNA, the CDR3 is TGTGCCAGTAGCGATAGGAGTACCTGGACTAGCGGGGGGCGCTCCTACGAGCAGTACTTC. The encoded protein is CASSDRSTWTSGGRSYEQYF.

The V and J genes are TRBV7-8 and TRBJ2-1; perhaps TRBD1 as D (5 bases). Germline V gives CDR1 SGHVS, CDR2 FQNEAQ. The CDR3 extends over 17 amino acids. Trimming stripped 4 bases from V and 0 bases from J, with 16 bases between. As DNA, the CDR3 is TGTGCCAGCAGCTCCCCGATAGGGCAGGGCTCCTACAATGAGCAGTTCTTC. It is translated as CASSSPIGQGSYNEQFF.

The chain is built from TRBV10-1 and TRBJ1-3; D remains ambiguous. Germline CDR1 is WNHNN and CDR2 is SYGVQD (reference sequence). The CDR3 sequence is 16 residues long. The V gene lost 0 bases and the J gene lost 0 bases, with 9 bases spanning the gap. This CDR3 is CASSESTGYSGNTIYF. DNA of the CDR3: TGCGCCAGCAGTGAGTCGACGGGATACTCTGGAAACACCATATATTTT.

The V call is TRBV10-1, the J call TRBJ1-2, with D hard to call. The CDR3 has 13 amino acids. V was trimmed by 5 bases and J by 7 bases, leaving 14 bases between them. The V gene's germline CDR1 is WNHNN and CDR2 SYGVQD (reference sequence). CDR3 residues: CASSSDTFGGYTF. CDR3 DNA sequence: TGCGCCAGCAGTTCCGACACGTTCGGTGGCTACACCTTC.

The chain employs TRBV6-5 and TRBJ1-1; maybe TRBD1 (6 bases). This CDR3 contains 14 residues. V was cut by 5 bases and J by 0 bases, with 10 bases left in between. Per the germline V gene, CDR1 is MNHEY and CDR2 is SVGAGI. The CDR3 region has the DNA TGTGCCAGCAGTCTCCAGGGGCTGAACACTGAAGCTTTCTTT. It specifies CASSLQGLNTEAFF.

V is TRBV24-1 and J is TRBJ1-1; the D gene is possibly TRBD1 (6 bases). Trimming pared 3 bases from V and 8 bases from J, leaving 9 bases between. The CDR3 is 12 amino acids. The germline V gene encodes CDR1 KGHDR and CDR2 SFDVKD. CDR3: CATSDRQGEAFF. CDR3 coding DNA: TGTGCCACCAGTGATAGGCAGGGGGAAGCTTTCTTT.

This chain links TRBV24-1 with TRBJ1-5; 9 positions agree with TRBD1. The trim removed 6 bases at V and 5 bases at J, leaving 4 bases unmatched. Germline CDR1 and CDR2: KGHDR and SFDVKD. This CDR3 contains 14 residues. The CDR3 coding sequence is TGTGCCACCAGTCCGGGACAGGGCTATCAGCCCCAGCATTTT. It encodes CATSPGQGYQPQHF.

The rearrangement joins TRBV7-2 to TRBJ1-3, with D perhaps TRBD1 (6 bases). Germline V CDR1 and CDR2: SGHTA, FQGNSA. Trimming took 1 base from V and 5 from J, leaving 9 bases between them. CDR3 length: 14 amino acids. The CDR3 DNA reads as TGTGCCAGCAGCTTAGTTGGGGGCCGAAACACCATATATTTT. It translates to CASSLVGGRNTIYF.

The chain has TRBV15 and TRBJ1-3; D unresolved. Between the trimmed V and J ends, which lost 0 bases and 0 bases, there was a span of 12 bases. Per germline, CDR1 LNHNV and CDR2 YYDKDF (reference sequence). The CDR3 extends over 17 amino acids. For the CDR3, the DNA is TGTGCCACCAGCAGAGATGCGTTAATGATCTCTGGAAACACCATATATTTT. It encodes CATSRDALMISGNTIYF.

This sequence joins TRBV27 and TRBJ1-5, with no clear D. CDR1 is MNHEY and CDR2 is SMNVEV in the germline V gene (reference sequence). V lost 4 bases and J lost 2, with 12 bases in between. The CDR3 is 15 amino acids. CDR3 amino acids: CASSSGYLGNQPQHF. CDR3 bases: TGTGCCAGCAGTTCGGGGTACTTGGGCAATCAGCCCCAGCATTTT.

J is TRBJ2-5 and V is TRBV5-4, with 7 bases aligning to TRBD1. Germline CDR1 and CDR2: SGHNT and YYREEE (reference sequence). The CDR3 sequence is 13 residues long. The V and J ends lost 3 bases and 1 base, in that order; junction bases with no gene match: 0. DNA of the CDR3: TGTGCCAGCAGCTGGGACAGCCAAGAGACCCAGTACTTC. Its translation is CASSWDSQETQYF.

This chain uses TRBV5-4 with TRBJ1-1; TRBD1 matches at 7 bases. V dropped 2 bases and J dropped 6; count of bases not matched to a gene: 4. The germline gives CDR1 SGHNT, CDR2 YYREEE (reference sequence). CDR3 size: 13 residues. The CDR3 protein is CASSFQGGAEAFF. The CDR3 DNA reads TGTGCCAGCAGCTTCCAGGGGGGCGCTGAAGCTTTCTTT.

The V and J genes are TRBV28 and TRBJ1-2; D gene ambiguous. The CDR3 sequence is 13 residues long. Per germline, CDR1 MDHEN and CDR2 SYDVKM. Deletions cut 2 bases from V and 4 bases from J, with 8 bases between. The CDR3 DNA is TGTGCCAGCAGTTTACAGACTACCTATGGCTACACCTTC. Translation: CASSLQTTYGYTF.

The chain carries TRBV6-4 and TRBJ2-1; 9 nucleotides agree with TRBD2. This CDR3 is 15 amino acids long. CDR1 MRHNA and CDR2 SNTAGT come from the germline V gene. V was clipped by 4 bases and J by 7 bases; unmatched bases: 8. CDR3 in DNA: TGTGCCAGCAGTGTCCAAGCGGGAGGATGGAATGAGCAGTTCTTC. This gives the protein CASSVQAGGWNEQFF.

V gene TRBV27 combines with J gene TRBJ2-3, with a weak D call TRBD1 (6 bases). The CDR3 extends over 11 amino acids. Trimming stripped 5 bases from V and 6 bases from J, with 6 bases between. Per the germline V gene, CDR1 is MNHEY and CDR2 is SMNVEV (reference sequence). The chain's CDR3 is CASSRGDTQYF. As DNA, the CDR3 is TGTGCCAGCAGTAGGGGGGATACGCAGTATTTT.

This chain uses TRBV3-1 (or the pseudogene TRBV3-2) with TRBJ2-7, with 9 bases matching TRBD2. The germline gives CDR1 LGHDT, CDR2 YNNKEL (reference sequence). The CDR3 runs 12 residues. V trimming: 4 bases; J trimming: 7 bases; junction bases outside the gene matches: 2. CDR3 region: CASSRGLAEQYF. CDR3 sequence (DNA): TGTGCCAGCAGCCGCGGACTAGCGGAGCAGTACTTC.

The chain couples TRBV15 to TRBJ1-5; D is ambiguous. V lost 0 bases, J lost 2 bases, and 5 bases lay in between. The CDR3 loop spans 14 amino acids. Germline values: CDR1 LNHNV, CDR2 YYDKDF (reference sequence). The CDR3 sequence: CATSRDIGNQPQHF. The CDR3 DNA is TGTGCCACCAGCAGAGATATCGGCAATCAGCCCCAGCATTTT.

Written as DNA, the CDR3 is TGTGCCAGCAGCTTGGCAGGACAGGGCATATTACGCTCACCCCTCCACTTT. Encoded protein: CASSLAGQGILRSPLHF. V is TRBV5-6 and J is TRBJ1-6; TRBD1 agrees at 8 bases. The CDR3 totals 17 residues. V trimming: 0 bases; J trimming: 10 bases; junction bases outside the gene matches: 12. Per germline, CDR1 SGHDT and CDR2 YYEEEE.

This chain connects TRBV19 to TRBJ2-1, with TRBD1 as a possible D gene (6 bases). The V and J ends lost 2 bases and 4 bases respectively, with 15 bases between them. The CDR3 covers 16 residues. Per the germline V gene, CDR1 is LNHDA and CDR2 is SQIVND (reference sequence). Written as DNA, the CDR3 is TGTGCCAGTAGTATAAGGCCCTTGGGGGCTTACAATGAGCAGTTCTTC. Translated, it gives CASSIRPLGAYNEQFF.

This chain joins TRBV5-1 and TRBJ1-2; weak D call: TRBD1 (5 bases). Per the germline V gene, CDR1 is SGHRS and CDR2 is YFSETQ. The length of the CDR3 is 21 residues. V dropped 1 base and J dropped 3 bases, with 31 bases sitting between them. DNA of the CDR3: TGCGCCAGCAGCTTGTTTTCCGGTATAGGGGTTAATGGAAATGCTGACTATGGCTACACCTTC. Protein product: CASSLFSGIGVNGNADYGYTF.

This clone was picked up a small number of times. The chain uses TRBV30 and TRBJ2-2; 7 nucleotides line up with TRBD2. CDR1 is GTSNPN, CDR2 SVGIG, per germline (reference sequence). The CDR3 spans 16 residues. V trimming: 1 base; J trimming: 3 bases; junction bases outside the gene matches: 8. The CDR3: CAWSDLTGGHTGELFF. DNA for the CDR3: TGTGCCTGGAGTGACCTTACGGGAGGACACACCGGGGAGCTGTTTTTT.

J is TRBJ1-4 and V is TRBV7-9, with D possibly matching TRBD1 (5 bases). The CDR3 extends over 15 amino acids. Germline assignment: CDR1 SEHNR and CDR2 FQNEAQ (reference sequence). V shed 2 bases and J shed 2 bases, with 9 bases lying between them. The CDR3 region has the DNA TGTGCCAGCAGCTTACCGGGGGGGACTAATGAAAAACTGTTTTTT. Protein product: CASSLPGGTNEKLFF.

This clone is a singleton in its sample. The chain couples TRBV13 to TRBJ1-1; no reliable D call. Trimming cost V 1 base and J 0 bases, with 18 bases left between them. CDR3 length equals 18 residues. Germline V gene lookup returns CDR1 PRHDT and CDR2 FYEKMQ (reference sequence). CDR3 nucleotides: TGTGCCAGCAGCTTAGCGATTCCGACCAGGCACATGAACACTGAAGCTTTCTTT. Translated: CASSLAIPTRHMNTEAFF.

This sequence joins TRBV3-1 (or the pseudogene TRBV3-2) and TRBJ1-2, with TRBD1 matching over 9 bases. This CDR3 has 15 residues. The germline V gene encodes CDR1 LGHDT and CDR2 YNNKEL (reference sequence). Trimming at V came to 7 bases and at J to 8 bases, leaving 14 bases not matched to a gene. The CDR3 coding sequence is TGTGCCAGCACCTCCGGGGGACAGGGCTCTCAGGGCTACACCTTC. It is translated as CASTSGGQGSQGYTF.

This chain uses TRBV20-1 with TRBJ2-1; D is perhaps TRBD2 (6 bases). Germline values: CDR1 DFQATT, CDR2 SNEGSKA (reference sequence). V was clipped by 3 bases and J by 6 bases, with 18 bases between them. This CDR3 is 15 amino acids long. CDR3 in amino acids: CSASSWPGVANEQFF. CDR3 in DNA: TGCAGTGCTAGTTCCTGGCCGGGAGTCGCCAATGAGCAGTTCTTC.

The chain couples TRBV6-1 to TRBJ1-2, with D unresolved. Looked up from germline, CDR1 is MNHNS and CDR2 is SASEGT. This CDR3 has 13 residues. With 3 bases removed from V and 3 bases from J, the gap between germline ends came to 8 bases. CDR3 sequence (DNA): TGTGCCAGCAGTGACCGCGTCTACTATGGCTACACCTTC. This sequence encodes CASSDRVYYGYTF.

This rearrangement joins TRBV14 to TRBJ2-2; 10 nucleotides align to TRBD2. V lost 4 bases, J lost 1 base, and 3 bases stayed unmatched. CDR3 length equals 16 residues. The germline V gene has CDR1 SGHDN and CDR2 FVKESK. The CDR3 sequence is CASSRRLAGNTGELFF. As DNA, the CDR3 is TGTGCCAGCAGCCGCCGACTAGCGGGGAACACCGGGGAGCTGTTTTTT. Full variable domain (outside the CDR3, taken from reference TRBV14 and TRBJ2-2): EAGVTQFPSHSVIEKGQTVTLRCDPISGHDNLYWYRRVMGKEIKFLLHFVKESKQDESGMPNNRFLAERTGGTYSTLKVQPAELEDSGVYFCASSRRLAGNTGELFFGEGSRLTVL.

Concerning this clone: Other DNA sequences in this specimen translate into the identical CDR3. The V gene is TRBV4-2, the J gene TRBJ2-7; TRBD2 matches at 8 bases. CDR1 and CDR2 (germline): LGHNA, YNFKEQ. The CDR3 has 13 amino acids. V dropped 3 bases and J dropped 6; count of bases not matched to a gene: 4. CDR3 amino acids: CASSQGLESEQYF. CDR3 DNA sequence: TGTGCCAGCAGCCAGGGACTAGAGAGCGAGCAGTACTTC.

This clone was observed a single time. The rearrangement uses TRBV28 and TRBJ2-3, with 9 nucleotides matching TRBD2. This CDR3 comprises 19 residues. Germline loops: CDR1 MDHEN, CDR2 SYDVKM. Trimming removed 2 bases from V and 0 bases from J; junction bases left unmatched: 12. CDR3 amino acids: CASSLDLAGSRTSTDTQYF. The CDR3 nucleotides are TGTGCCAGCAGTTTAGATCTAGCGGGAAGCCGCACTAGCACAGATACGCAGTATTTT.